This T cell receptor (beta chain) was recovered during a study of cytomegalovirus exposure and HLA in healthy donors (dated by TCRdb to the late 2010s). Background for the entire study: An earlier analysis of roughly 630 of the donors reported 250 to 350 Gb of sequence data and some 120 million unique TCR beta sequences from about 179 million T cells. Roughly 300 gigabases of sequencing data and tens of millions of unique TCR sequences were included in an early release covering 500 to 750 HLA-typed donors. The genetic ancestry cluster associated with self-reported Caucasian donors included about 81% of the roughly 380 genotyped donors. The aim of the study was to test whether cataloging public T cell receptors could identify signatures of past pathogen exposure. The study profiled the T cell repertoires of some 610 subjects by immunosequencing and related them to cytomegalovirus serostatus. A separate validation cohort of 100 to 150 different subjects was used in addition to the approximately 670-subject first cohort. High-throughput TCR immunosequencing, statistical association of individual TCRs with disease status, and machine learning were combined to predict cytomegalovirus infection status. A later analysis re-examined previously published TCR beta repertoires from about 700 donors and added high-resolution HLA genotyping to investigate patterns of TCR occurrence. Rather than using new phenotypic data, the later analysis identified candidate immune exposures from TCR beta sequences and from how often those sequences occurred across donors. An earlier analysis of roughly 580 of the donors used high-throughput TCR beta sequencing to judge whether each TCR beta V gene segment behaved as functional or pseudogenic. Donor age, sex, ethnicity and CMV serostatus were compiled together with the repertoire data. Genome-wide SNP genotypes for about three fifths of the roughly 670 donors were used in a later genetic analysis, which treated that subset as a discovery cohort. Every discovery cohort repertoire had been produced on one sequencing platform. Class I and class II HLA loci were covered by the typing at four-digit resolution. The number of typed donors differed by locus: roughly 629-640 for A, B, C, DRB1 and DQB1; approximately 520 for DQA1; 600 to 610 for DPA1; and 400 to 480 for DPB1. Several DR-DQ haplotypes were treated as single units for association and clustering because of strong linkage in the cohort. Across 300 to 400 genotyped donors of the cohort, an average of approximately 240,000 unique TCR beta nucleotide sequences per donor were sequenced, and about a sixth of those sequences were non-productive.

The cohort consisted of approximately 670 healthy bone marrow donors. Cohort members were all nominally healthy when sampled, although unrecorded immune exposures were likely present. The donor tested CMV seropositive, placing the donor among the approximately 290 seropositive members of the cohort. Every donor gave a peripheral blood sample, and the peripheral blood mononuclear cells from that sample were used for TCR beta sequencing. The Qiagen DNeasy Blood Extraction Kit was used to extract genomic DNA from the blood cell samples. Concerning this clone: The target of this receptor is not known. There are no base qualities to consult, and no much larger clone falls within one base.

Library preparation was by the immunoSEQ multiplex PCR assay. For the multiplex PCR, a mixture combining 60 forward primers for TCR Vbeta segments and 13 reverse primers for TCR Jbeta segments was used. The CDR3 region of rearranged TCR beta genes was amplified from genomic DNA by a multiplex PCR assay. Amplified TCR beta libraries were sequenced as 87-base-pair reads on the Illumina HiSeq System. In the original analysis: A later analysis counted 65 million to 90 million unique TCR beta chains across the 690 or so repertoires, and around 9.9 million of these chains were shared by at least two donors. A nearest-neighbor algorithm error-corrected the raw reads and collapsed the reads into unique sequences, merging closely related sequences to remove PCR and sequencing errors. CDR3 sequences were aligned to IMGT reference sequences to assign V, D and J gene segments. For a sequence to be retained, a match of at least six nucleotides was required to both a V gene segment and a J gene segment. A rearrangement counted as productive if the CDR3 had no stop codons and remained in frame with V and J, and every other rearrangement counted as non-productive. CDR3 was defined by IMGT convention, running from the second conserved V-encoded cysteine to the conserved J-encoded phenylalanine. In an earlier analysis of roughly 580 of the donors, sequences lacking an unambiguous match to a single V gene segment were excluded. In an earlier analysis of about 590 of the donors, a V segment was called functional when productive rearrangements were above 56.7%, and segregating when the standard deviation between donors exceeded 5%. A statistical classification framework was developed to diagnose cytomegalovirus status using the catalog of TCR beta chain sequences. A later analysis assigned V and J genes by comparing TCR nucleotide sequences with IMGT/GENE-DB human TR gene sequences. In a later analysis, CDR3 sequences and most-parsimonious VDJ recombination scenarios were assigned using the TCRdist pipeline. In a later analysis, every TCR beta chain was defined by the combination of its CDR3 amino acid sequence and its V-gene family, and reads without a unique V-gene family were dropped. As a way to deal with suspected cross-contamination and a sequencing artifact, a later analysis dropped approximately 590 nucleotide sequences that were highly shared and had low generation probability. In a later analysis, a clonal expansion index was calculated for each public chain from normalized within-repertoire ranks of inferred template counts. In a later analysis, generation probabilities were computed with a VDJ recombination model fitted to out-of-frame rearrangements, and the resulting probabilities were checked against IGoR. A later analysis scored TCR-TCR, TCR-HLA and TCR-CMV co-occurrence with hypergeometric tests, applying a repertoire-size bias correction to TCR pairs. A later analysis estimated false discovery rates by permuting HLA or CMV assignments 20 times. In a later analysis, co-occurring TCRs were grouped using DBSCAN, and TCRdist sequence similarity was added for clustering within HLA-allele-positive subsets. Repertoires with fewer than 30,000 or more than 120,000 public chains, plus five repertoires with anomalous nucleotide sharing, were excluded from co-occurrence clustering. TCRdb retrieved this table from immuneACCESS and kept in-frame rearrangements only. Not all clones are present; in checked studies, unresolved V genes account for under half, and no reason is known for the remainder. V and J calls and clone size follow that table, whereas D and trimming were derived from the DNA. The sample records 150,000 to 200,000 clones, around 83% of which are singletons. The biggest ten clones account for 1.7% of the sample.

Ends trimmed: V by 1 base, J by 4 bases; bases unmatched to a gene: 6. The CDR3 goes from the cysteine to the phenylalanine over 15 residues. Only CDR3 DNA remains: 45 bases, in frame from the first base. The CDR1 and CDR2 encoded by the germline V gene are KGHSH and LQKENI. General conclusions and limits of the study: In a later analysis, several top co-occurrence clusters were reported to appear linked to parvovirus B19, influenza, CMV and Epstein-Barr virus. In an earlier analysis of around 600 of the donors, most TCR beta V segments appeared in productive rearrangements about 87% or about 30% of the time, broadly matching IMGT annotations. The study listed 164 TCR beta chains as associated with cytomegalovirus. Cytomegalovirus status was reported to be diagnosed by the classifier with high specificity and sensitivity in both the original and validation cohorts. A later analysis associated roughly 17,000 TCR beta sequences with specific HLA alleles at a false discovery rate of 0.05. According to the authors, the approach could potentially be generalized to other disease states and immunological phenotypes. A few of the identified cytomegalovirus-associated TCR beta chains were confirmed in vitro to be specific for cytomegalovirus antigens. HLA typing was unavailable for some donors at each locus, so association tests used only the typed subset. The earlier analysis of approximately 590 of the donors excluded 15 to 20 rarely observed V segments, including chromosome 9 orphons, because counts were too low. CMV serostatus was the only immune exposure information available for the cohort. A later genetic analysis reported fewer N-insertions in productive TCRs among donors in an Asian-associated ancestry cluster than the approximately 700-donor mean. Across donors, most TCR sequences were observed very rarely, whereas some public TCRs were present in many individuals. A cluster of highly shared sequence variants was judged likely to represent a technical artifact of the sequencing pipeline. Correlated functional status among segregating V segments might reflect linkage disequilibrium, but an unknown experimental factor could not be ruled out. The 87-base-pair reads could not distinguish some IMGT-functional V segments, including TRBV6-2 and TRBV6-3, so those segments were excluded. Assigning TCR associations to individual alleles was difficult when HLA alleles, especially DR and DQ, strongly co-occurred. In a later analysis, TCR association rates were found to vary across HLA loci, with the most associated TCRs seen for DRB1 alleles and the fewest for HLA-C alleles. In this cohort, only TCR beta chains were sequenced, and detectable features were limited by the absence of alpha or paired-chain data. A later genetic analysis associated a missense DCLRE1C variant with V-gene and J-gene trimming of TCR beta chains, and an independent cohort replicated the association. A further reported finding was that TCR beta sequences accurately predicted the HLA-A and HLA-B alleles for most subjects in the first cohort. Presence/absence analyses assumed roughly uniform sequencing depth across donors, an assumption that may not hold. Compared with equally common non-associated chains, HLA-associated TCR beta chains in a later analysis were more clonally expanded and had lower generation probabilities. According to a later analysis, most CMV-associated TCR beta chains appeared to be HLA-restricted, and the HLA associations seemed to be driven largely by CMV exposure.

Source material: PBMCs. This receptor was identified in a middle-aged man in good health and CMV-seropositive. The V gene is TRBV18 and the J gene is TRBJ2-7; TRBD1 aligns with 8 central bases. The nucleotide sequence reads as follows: TGTGCCAGCTCACCACGCAGGGGGCAATCTTACGAGCAGTACTTC. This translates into CASSPRRGQSYEQYF.